The 24 T cell receptor beta chains listed next were all sequenced from one sample in a study of neoadjuvant nivolumab and ipilimumab in lung cancer (TCRdb year 2020). The label giving this sample's time point can be read as: at surgical resection after neoadjuvant nivolumab +/- ipilimumab. The library was prepared using the immunoSEQ multiplex PCR assay. Drawn from immuneACCESS, this table holds only the in-frame rearrangements with V and J called that TCRdb kept. Clones are partly lost; checked studies trace under half to an unresolved V gene and leave the rest unexplained. Within this sample are about 28,000 clones, with 75% to 85% of them counted one time only. The ten largest clones take up over 4.5% of the sample. Sequences were derived from tumor tissue, sampled after neoadjuvant nivolumab, alone or with ipilimumab, at or shortly before surgery. Receptors were obtained from an adult with non-small cell lung cancer.

V is TRBV29-1 and J is TRBJ2-2, with TRBD1 identical over 8 bases. Germline-derived CDR1 and CDR2 are SQVTM and ANQGSEA. V lost 7 bases to trimming and J lost 5 bases; unmatched junction nucleotides: 18. The CDR3 is 17 amino acids. The CDR3 coding sequence is TGCAGCGCCCGGGCTGGACAGGGTCTGTCGGGGACCGGGGAGCTGTTTTTT. As protein: CSARAGQGLSGTGELFF.

This chain links TRBV29-1 with TRBJ1-2, with D uncertain. Germline lookup yields CDR1 SQVTM and CDR2 ANQGSEA. Between the trimmed V and J ends, which lost 1 base and 8 bases, there was a span of 11 bases. The CDR3 spans 12 residues. CDR3 amino acids: CSVEAGGGGYTF. The CDR3 nucleotides are TGCAGCGTTGAAGCAGGCGGAGGGGGCTACACCTTC.

CDR3 sequence: CASSSQTSGGNNEQFF. CDR3 DNA: TGTGCCAGCAGCTCCCAAACTAGCGGGGGGAACAATGAGCAGTTCTTC. The rearrangement joins TRBV11-3 to TRBJ2-1; 12 bases match TRBD2. This CDR3 has 16 residues. The V gene's germline CDR1 is SGHNT and CDR2 YENEEA. V was clipped by 4 bases and J by 5 bases; unmatched bases: 6.

This clone was seen once. The chain carries TRBV18 and TRBJ1-4; 7 nucleotides agree with TRBD1. The germline CDR1 and CDR2 sequences are KGHSH and LQKENI. The V segment lost 3 bases and the J segment 4 bases; nucleotides outside the gene matches: 2. The length of the CDR3 is 14 residues. DNA of the CDR3: TGTGCCAGCTCACCGGGACAGTATAATGAAAAACTGTTTTTT. This encodes CASSPGQYNEKLFF.

The chain joins TRBV2 to TRBJ2-3; D gene uncertain. This CDR3 comprises 9 residues. Trimming took off 8 bases at V and 9 bases at J, with 6 bases between the two ends. Germline values: CDR1 SNHLY, CDR2 FYNNEI. The CDR3 coding sequence is TGTGCCAGCGAGAGAACGCAGTATTTT. Encoded protein: CASERTQYF.

This chain connects TRBV10-3 to TRBJ1-2; 8 nucleotides agree with TRBD1. The V segment lost 4 bases and the J segment 3 bases; nucleotides outside the gene matches: 4. Germline V CDR1 and CDR2: ENHRY, SYGVKD. The CDR3 consists of 14 residues. In nucleotides, the CDR3 is TGTGCCATCAGTGTGCAGGGGGCGGACTATGGCTACACCTTC. Translated, it gives CAISVQGADYGYTF.

The V call is TRBV19, the J call TRBJ2-3; TRBD2 aligns across 11 bases. This CDR3 has 17 amino acids. V lost 10 bases and J lost 4; bases outside the gene matches: 16. Germline-derived CDR1 and CDR2 are LNHDA and SQIVND (reference sequence). CDR3: CATTDLAGGLGADTQYF. The CDR3 DNA is TGTGCCACCACGGACCTAGCGGGAGGCCTCGGTGCAGATACGCAGTATTTT. The complete variable domain, with remaining parts taken from reference TRBV19 and TRBJ2-3, reads DGGITQSPKYLFRKEGQNVTLSCEQNLNHDAMYWYRQDPGQGLRLIYYSQIVNDFQKGDIAEGYSVSREKKESFPLTVTSAQKNPTAFYLCATTDLAGGLGADTQYFGPGTRLTVL.

This chain connects TRBV29-1 to TRBJ1-1, with D tentatively TRBD1 (5 bases). The V gene's germline CDR1 is SQVTM and CDR2 ANQGSEA. V gave up 5 bases and J gave up 3 bases, with 13 bases separating them. This CDR3 is built from 13 residues. CDR3 region: CSVRVREDTEAFF. As DNA, the CDR3 is TGCAGCGTTCGCGTCAGGGAAGACACTGAAGCTTTCTTT.

The genes are TRBV9 and TRBJ2-7, with 12 bases lining up with TRBD2. The CDR3 consists of 15 residues. The V segment lost 3 bases and the J segment 3 bases; nucleotides outside the gene matches: 4. Germline CDR1 SGDLS, CDR2 YYNGEE. CDR3 DNA sequence: TGTGCCAGCAGCGCTACTAGCGGGAGGAACTACGAGCAGTACTTC. This gives the protein CASSATSGRNYEQYF.

The V call is TRBV28, the J call TRBJ1-2, with a weak D call TRBD1 (5 bases). This CDR3 comprises 14 residues. The germline gives CDR1 MDHEN, CDR2 SYDVKM. Trimming stripped 8 bases from V and 0 bases from J, with 13 bases between. Here the CDR3 DNA reads TGTGCCAGCGTAACAGGAGGTACTAACTATGGCTACACCTTC. Protein sequence: CASVTGGTNYGYTF.

This clone was observed a few times. This chain joins TRBV6-1 and TRBJ2-1; perhaps TRBD2 as D (6 bases). Germline-derived CDR1 and CDR2 are MNHNS and SASEGT. The CDR3 covers 15 residues. V was shortened by 3 bases and J by 4 bases, with 13 bases between the two germline ends. Here the CDR3 DNA reads TGTGCCAGCAGTGATGGGGCGGGGACGTACAATGAGCAGTTCTTC. It codes for CASSDGAGTYNEQFF.

This chain joins TRBV5-1 and TRBJ2-1; tentatively, D is TRBD1 (5 bases). The germline V gene encodes CDR1 SGHRS and CDR2 YFSETQ. Trimming removed 4 bases from V and 7 bases from J, with 18 bases in between. The CDR3 spans 15 residues. The CDR3, as DNA: TGCGCCAGCAGCCCCGGACAATTCTTGGGGAATGAGCAGTTCTTC. Protein: CASSPGQFLGNEQFF. Looking up the rest from reference TRBV5-1 and TRBJ2-1 gives the full variable domain: KAGVTQTPRYLIKTRGQQVTLSCSPISGHRSVSWYQQTPGQGLQFLFEYFSETQRNKGNFPGRFSGRQFSNSRSEMNVSTLELGDSALYLCASSPGQFLGNEQFFGPGTRLTVL.

The rearrangement links TRBV9 to TRBJ2-7; D possibly uses TRBD1 or TRBD2 (5 bases each). The length of the CDR3 is 14 residues. Trimming pared 1 base from V and 2 bases from J, leaving 10 bases between. The germline gives CDR1 SGDLS, CDR2 YYNGEE. The CDR3 DNA reads as TGTGCCAGCAGCGTAACCGGGACCACCTACGAGCAGTACTTC. Its translation is CASSVTGTTYEQYF.

CDR3 DNA sequence: TGTGCCTGGTCCCAGGGGCACTGGGGCTACACCTTC. Translated: CAWSQGHWGYTF. The chain couples TRBV30 to TRBJ1-2, with TRBD1 as a possible D gene (6 bases). The length of the CDR3 is 12 residues. The germline gives CDR1 GTSNPN, CDR2 SVGIG (reference sequence). V lost 5 bases, J lost 8 bases, and 15 bases lay in between.

This rearrangement joins TRBV11-2 to TRBJ2-1; 9 nucleotides align to TRBD1. Trimming cost V 7 bases and J 6 bases; bases outside gene matches: 4. The CDR3 contains 13 residues. Germline V gene sequence: CDR1 SGHAT, CDR2 FQNNGV. CDR3 bases: TGTGCCAGCATCGTGACAGGGGGCAATGAGCAGTTCTTC. Its protein product is CASIVTGGNEQFF.

This clone showed up just a few times. The genes are TRBV2 and TRBJ2-5; 11 nucleotides align to TRBD2. The germline V gene encodes CDR1 SNHLY and CDR2 FYNNEI. The V segment lost 4 bases and the J segment 5 bases; nucleotides outside the gene matches: 3. The CDR3 covers 14 residues. The CDR3, as DNA: TGTGCCAGCAGTGCCGGGACTAGCGGTGAGACCCAGTACTTC. This sequence encodes CASSAGTSGETQYF.

Notes on this clone: Other nucleotide sequences in the sample specify the same CDR3. V and J are TRBV5-6 and TRBJ2-6; perhaps TRBD2 as D (5 bases). The length of the CDR3 is 16 residues. Germline V gene sequence: CDR1 SGHDT, CDR2 YYEEEE. V lost 4 bases, J lost 2 bases, and 13 bases lay in between. CDR3 sequence reads: CASSLNPGAGANVLTF. In nucleotides, the CDR3 is TGTGCCAGCAGCCTCAACCCCGGGGCTGGGGCCAACGTCCTGACTTTC.

This clone appeared a single time. Written as DNA, the CDR3 is TGTGCCTGGACTGCCAATACAGCCTATGAAAAACTGTTTTTT. Translated, it gives CAWTANTAYEKLFF. The rearrangement joins TRBV30 to TRBJ1-4; D ambiguous. The CDR3 spans 14 residues. Germline CDR1 is GTSNPN and CDR2 is SVGIG (reference sequence). V lost 4 bases to trimming and J lost 6 bases, with 15 bases between them.

This sequence joins TRBV6-5 and TRBJ1-2; TRBD1 might be the D (5 bases). The CDR3 has 14 residues. From germline, CDR1 is MNHEY and CDR2 SVGAGI. Trimming left V 4 bases short and J 3 bases short, with 12 bases between. For the CDR3, the DNA is TGTGCCAGCAGTTCCGCGGGGGAGGACTATGGCTACACCTTC. Amino acid sequence: CASSSAGEDYGYTF.

The rearrangement uses TRBV18 and TRBJ2-7, with TRBD1 as a possible D gene (5 bases). This CDR3 spans 14 amino acids. Germline loops: CDR1 KGHSH, CDR2 LQKENI. V lost 0 bases and J 3 bases, leaving 9 bases between the germline ends. The CDR3 coding sequence is TGTGCCAGCTCACCACCAGCACAGGTCTACGAGCAGTACTTC. Translated, it gives CASSPPAQVYEQYF. The whole variable domain, filled in from reference TRBV18 and TRBJ2-7, reads NAGVMQNPRHLVRRRGQEARLRCSPMKGHSHVYWYRQLPEEGLKFMVYLQKENIIDESGMPKERFSAEFPKEGPSILRIQQVVRGDSAAYFCASSPPAQVYEQYFGPGTRLTVT.

The chain joins TRBV27 to TRBJ1-2; 8 nucleotides agree with TRBD1. Germline V gene lookup returns CDR1 MNHEY and CDR2 SMNVEV (reference sequence). The CDR3 spans 13 residues. V shed 7 bases, J shed 7 bases, and the junction held 8 bases outside the gene matches. As DNA, the CDR3 is TGTGCCAGCAAGCCCGACAGGGGCGCTGGCTACACCTTC. Its protein is CASKPDRGAGYTF.

V gene TRBV30 combines with J gene TRBJ1-4; D perhaps matches TRBD1 (5 bases). Trimming pared 0 bases from V and 4 bases from J, leaving 9 bases between. This CDR3 spans 14 amino acids. Germline CDR1 and CDR2: GTSNPN and SVGIG (reference sequence). CDR3 coding DNA: TGTGCCTGGAGTGTCGGGACCGGTAATGAAAAACTGTTTTTT. This encodes CAWSVGTGNEKLFF.

The chain combines TRBV5-1 with TRBJ2-3, with D perhaps matching TRBD1 or TRBD2 (5 bases each). The germline V gene has CDR1 SGHRS and CDR2 YFSETQ. This CDR3 contains 16 residues. V dropped 7 bases and J dropped 0 bases, with 18 bases sitting between them. CDR3 nucleotides: TGCGCCAGCCATGGGACCGGACGGCTTAGCACAGATACGCAGTATTTT. This encodes CASHGTGRLSTDTQYF.

The V gene is TRBV18, the J gene TRBJ2-6; D remains ambiguous. This CDR3 spans 16 amino acids. V was shortened by 3 bases and J by 1 base, with 10 bases between the two germline ends. Germline V lookup: CDR1 KGHSH, CDR2 LQKENI. CDR3 nucleotide sequence: TGTGCCAGCTCACCCCTTCGTACTTCTGGGGCCAACGTCCTGACTTTC. Residues: CASSPLRTSGANVLTF.